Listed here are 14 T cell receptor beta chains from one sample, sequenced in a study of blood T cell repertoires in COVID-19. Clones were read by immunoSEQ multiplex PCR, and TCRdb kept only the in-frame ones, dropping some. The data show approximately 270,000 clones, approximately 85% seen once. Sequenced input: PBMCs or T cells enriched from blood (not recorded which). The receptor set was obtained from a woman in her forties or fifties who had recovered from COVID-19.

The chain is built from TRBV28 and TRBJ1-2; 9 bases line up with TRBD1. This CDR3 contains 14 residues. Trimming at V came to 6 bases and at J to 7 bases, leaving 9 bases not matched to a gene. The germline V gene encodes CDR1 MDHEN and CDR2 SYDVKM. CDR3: CASRPTGGAAGYTF. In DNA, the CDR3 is TGTGCCAGCAGACCCACAGGGGGCGCAGCTGGCTACACCTTC.

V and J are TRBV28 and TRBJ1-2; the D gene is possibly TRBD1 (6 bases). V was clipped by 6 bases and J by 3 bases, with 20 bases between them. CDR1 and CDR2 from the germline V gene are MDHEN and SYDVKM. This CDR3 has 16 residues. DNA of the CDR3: TGTGCCAGCAGCAGCGTGTCAGGGGCGCTTCACTATGGCTACACCTTC. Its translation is CASSSVSGALHYGYTF.

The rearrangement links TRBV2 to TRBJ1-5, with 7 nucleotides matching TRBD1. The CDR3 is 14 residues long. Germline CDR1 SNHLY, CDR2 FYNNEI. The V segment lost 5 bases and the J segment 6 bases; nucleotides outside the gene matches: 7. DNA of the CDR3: TGTGCCAGCAGTTTGGCGAGGGGGCCTCAGCCCCAGCATTTT. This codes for CASSLARGPQPQHF.

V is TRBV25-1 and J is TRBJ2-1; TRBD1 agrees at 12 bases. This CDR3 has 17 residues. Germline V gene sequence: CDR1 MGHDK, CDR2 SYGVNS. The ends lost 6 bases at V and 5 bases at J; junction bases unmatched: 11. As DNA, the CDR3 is TGTGCCAGCAGCGCGACGGGGGGACAGGGGGCGCACAATGAGCAGTTCTTC. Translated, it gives CASSATGGQGAHNEQFF.

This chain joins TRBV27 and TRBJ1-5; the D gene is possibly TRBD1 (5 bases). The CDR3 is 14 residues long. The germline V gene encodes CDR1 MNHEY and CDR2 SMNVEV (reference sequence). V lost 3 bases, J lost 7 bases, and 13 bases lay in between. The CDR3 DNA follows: TGTGCCAGCAGTTTGCGGGGGTCGGGACAGCCCCAGCATTTT. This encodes CASSLRGSGQPQHF.

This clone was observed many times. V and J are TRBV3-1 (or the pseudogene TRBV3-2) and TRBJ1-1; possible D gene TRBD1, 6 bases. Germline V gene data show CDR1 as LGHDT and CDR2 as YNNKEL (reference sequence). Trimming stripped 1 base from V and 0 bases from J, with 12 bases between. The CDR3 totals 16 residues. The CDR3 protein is CASSQGQGQLNTEAFF. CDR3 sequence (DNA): TGTGCCAGCAGCCAAGGTCAAGGACAGTTGAACACTGAAGCTTTCTTT.

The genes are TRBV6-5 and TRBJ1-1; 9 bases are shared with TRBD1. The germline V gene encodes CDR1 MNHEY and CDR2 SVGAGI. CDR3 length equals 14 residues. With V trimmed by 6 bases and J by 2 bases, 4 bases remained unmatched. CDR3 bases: TGTGCCAGCAGGGGGGACAGGGTCAACACTGAAGCTTTCTTT. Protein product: CASRGDRVNTEAFF.

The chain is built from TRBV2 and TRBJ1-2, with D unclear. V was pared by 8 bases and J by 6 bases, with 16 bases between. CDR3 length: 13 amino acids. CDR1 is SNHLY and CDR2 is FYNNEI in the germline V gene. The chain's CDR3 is CASSDGGPHGYTF. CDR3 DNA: TGTGCCAGCTCCGACGGCGGGCCTCATGGCTACACCTTC.

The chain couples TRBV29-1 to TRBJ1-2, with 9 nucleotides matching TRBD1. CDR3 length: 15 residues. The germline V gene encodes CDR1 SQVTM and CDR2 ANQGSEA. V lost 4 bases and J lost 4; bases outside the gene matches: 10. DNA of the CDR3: TGCAGCGTTGCTTCCATTTCGGACAGGGGCTATGGCTACACCTTC. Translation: CSVASISDRGYGYTF.

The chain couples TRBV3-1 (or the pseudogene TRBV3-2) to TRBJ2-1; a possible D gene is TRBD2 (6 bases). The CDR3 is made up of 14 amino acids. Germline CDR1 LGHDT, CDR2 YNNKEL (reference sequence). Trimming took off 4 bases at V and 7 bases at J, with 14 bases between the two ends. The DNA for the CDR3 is TGTGCCAGCAGCCTTTCGGGAGTGGGAAATGAGCAGTTCTTC. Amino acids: CASSLSGVGNEQFF.

The CDR3 sequence is CASSQARSGTSGRTDTYEQYF. As DNA, the CDR3 is TGCGCCAGCAGTCAGGCCAGATCCGGGACTAGCGGGAGAACGGATACCTACGAGCAGTACTTC. The genes are TRBV23-1 and TRBJ2-7; the match to TRBD2 covers 14 bases. TRBV23-1 is an ORF, and what it does is uncertain. Trimming took 3 bases from V and 2 from J; bases not matched to a gene: 18. There are 21 residues in the CDR3.

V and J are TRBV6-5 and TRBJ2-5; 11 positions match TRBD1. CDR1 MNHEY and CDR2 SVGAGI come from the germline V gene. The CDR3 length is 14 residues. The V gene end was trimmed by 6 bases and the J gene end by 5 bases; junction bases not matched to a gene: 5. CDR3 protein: CASRDRGRPETQYF. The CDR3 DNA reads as TGTGCCAGCAGGGACAGGGGGCGCCCCGAGACCCAGTACTTC.

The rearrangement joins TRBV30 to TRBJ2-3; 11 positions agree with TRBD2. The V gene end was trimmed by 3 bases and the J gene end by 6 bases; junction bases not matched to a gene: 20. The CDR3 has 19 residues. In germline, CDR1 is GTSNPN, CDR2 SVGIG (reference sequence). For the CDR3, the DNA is TGTGCCTGGAGCGGAGCCCTAGCGGGAGGAAGAGACAGTAGGGATACGCAGTATTTT. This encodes CAWSGALAGGRDSRDTQYF.

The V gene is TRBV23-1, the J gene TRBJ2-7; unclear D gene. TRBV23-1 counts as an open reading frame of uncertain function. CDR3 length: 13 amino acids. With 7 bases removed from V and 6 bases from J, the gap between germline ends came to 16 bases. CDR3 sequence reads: CASTHLAQVEQYF. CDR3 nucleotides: TGCGCCAGCACCCACCTCGCCCAGGTCGAGCAGTACTTC.